These 8 T cell receptor beta chains share one sample of origin, sequenced in a study of blood T cell repertoires in COVID-19. Sequenced by immunoSEQ multiplex PCR; TCRdb stores in-frame clones only, minus some. The sample consists of 250,000 to 350,000 clones, around 87% of them appearing once. Sample: PBMCs or T cells enriched from blood (not recorded which). The receptor set was obtained from a woman in her 30s who had recovered from COVID-19.

V is TRBV18 and J is TRBJ1-1; D might be TRBD1 (5 bases). CDR1 is KGHSH and CDR2 is LQKENI in the germline V gene. The CDR3 is made up of 15 amino acids. Between the trimmed V and J ends, which lost 3 bases and 4 bases, there was a span of 15 bases. CDR3 protein: CASSPWDFDRTEAFF. DNA for the CDR3: TGTGCCAGCTCACCTTGGGACTTCGACCGCACTGAAGCTTTCTTT. The variable domain in full, completed from reference TRBV18 and TRBJ1-1, reads NAGVMQNPRHLVRRRGQEARLRCSPMKGHSHVYWYRQLPEEGLKFMVYLQKENIIDESGMPKERFSAEFPKEGPSILRIQQVVRGDSAAYFCASSPWDFDRTEAFFGQGTRLTVV.

The chain links TRBV3-1 (or the pseudogene TRBV3-2) to TRBJ1-1; a weak D match, TRBD1 (6 bases). V gave up 3 bases and J gave up 7 bases, with 15 bases separating them. This CDR3 region has 14 residues. The germline V gene has CDR1 LGHDT and CDR2 YNNKEL (reference sequence). The CDR3 reads CASSQPDRSNEAFF. The CDR3 bases are TGTGCCAGCAGCCAGCCCGACAGGTCCAATGAAGCTTTCTTT.

This rearrangement joins TRBV27 to TRBJ2-1; a possible D gene is TRBD2 (5 bases). V shed 1 base and J shed 10 bases, with 17 bases lying between them. The CDR3 is made up of 15 amino acids. Germline assignment: CDR1 MNHEY and CDR2 SMNVEV (reference sequence). CDR3 in DNA: TGTGCCAGCAGTTTATGGCGGGTCCAAAACGGGGAGCAGTTCTTC. Translation: CASSLWRVQNGEQFF.

The chain employs TRBV11-3 and TRBJ2-5; D perhaps matches TRBD2 (6 bases). V was cut by 1 base and J by 4 bases, with 10 bases left in between. This CDR3 is 14 amino acids long. Per germline, CDR1 SGHNT and CDR2 YENEEA. CDR3 sequence (DNA): TGTGCCAGCAGCTTAGGCGGGGCAGGAGAGACCCAGTACTTC. Its translation: CASSLGGAGETQYF.

The CDR3 here is CASSLGPPRYSEQFF. The CDR3 nucleotides read TGTGCCAGCAGCTTAGGGCCTCCGAGATATAGTGAGCAGTTCTTC. This chain joins TRBV13 and TRBJ2-1; D unresolved. V gave up 0 bases and J gave up 9 bases, with 15 bases separating them. Germline V lookup: CDR1 PRHDT, CDR2 FYEKMQ (reference sequence). This CDR3 is 15 amino acids long.

The table lists this clone with a count of one. The rearrangement links TRBV9 to TRBJ2-1; 13 bases map to TRBD2. Germline values: CDR1 SGDLS, CDR2 YYNGEE. The V gene end was trimmed by 2 bases and the J gene end by 7 bases; junction bases not matched to a gene: 6. This CDR3 contains 16 residues. The CDR3 bases are TGTGCCAGCAGCGTCCTAACTAGCGGGGGGGCAAATGAGCAGTTCTTC. This codes for CASSVLTSGGANEQFF.

The V and J genes are TRBV12-3 or TRBV12-4 and TRBJ2-5, with TRBD1 as a possible D gene (5 bases). The CDR3 spans 13 residues. V lost 3 bases and J lost 4, with 9 bases in between. The CDR3, as DNA: TGTGCCAGCAGTTTTCAGGGCGGAGAGACCCAGTACTTC. It yields the protein CASSFQGGETQYF.

The chain recombines TRBV11-2 with TRBJ1-1; 7 nucleotides agree with TRBD1. Trimming removed 7 bases from V and 5 bases from J; junction bases left unmatched: 13. The CDR3 consists of 15 residues. From germline, CDR1 is SGHAT and CDR2 FQNNGV. CDR3 in amino acids: CASTRRGAGGTEAFF. The CDR3 nucleotides are TGTGCCAGCACCCGGCGAGGGGCAGGGGGGACTGAAGCTTTCTTT.